The rows below give T cell receptor beta chains drawn from one sample of a study of cytomegalovirus exposure and HLA in healthy donors. Produced via immunoSEQ multiplex PCR; TCRdb's table is partial and in-frame only. The sample lists about 140,000 clones; around 77% were seen once. The material sequenced was PBMCs. Receptor source: a man aged 30-40 years in good health and CMV-seronegative. The CDR3 runs from the conserved cysteine through the conserved F or W. A D gene is named only where the DNA matches it firmly. Not every row has a clone size; where given, it reads once, few, many or a size class.

clone_size j_call v_call d_call cdr3_aa cdr3_nt
- TRBJ2-7 TRBV9 - CASSVAGMGEQYF TGTGCCAGCAGCGTAGCGGGAATGGGCGAGCAGTACTTC
few TRBJ2-7 TRBV4-1 TRBD2 CASSKGLASGTPAEQYF TGCGCCAGCAGCAAGGGGCTGGCTAGCGGGACCCCGGCCGAGCAGTACTTC
- TRBJ1-5 TRBV4-1 - CASSLVQDSNQPQHF TGCGCCAGCAGCCTCGTGCAGGATAGCAATCAGCCCCAGCATTTT
- TRBJ1-1 TRBV11-2 - CASSLVLSAGHTEAFF TGTGCCAGCAGCTTAGTGTTGTCCGCGGGACACACTGAAGCTTTCTTT
few TRBJ2-3 TRBV4-2 TRBD2 CASSQGASGSPDTQYF TGTGCCAGCAGCCAGGGTGCTAGCGGGAGTCCAGATACGCAGTATTTT
many TRBJ1-5 TRBV2 - CASSEDRASQPQHF TGTGCCAGCAGTGAAGACAGGGCCAGTCAGCCCCAGCATTTT
- TRBJ1-3 TRBV2 TRBD1 CASSRTGAGNTIYF TGTGCCAGCAGCCGGACAGGGGCTGGAAACACCATATATTTT
- TRBJ1-2 TRBV10-2 TRBD1 CASRRDRGRTPYGYTF TGCGCCAGCAGGCGGGACAGGGGGCGGACCCCCTATGGCTACACCTTC
- TRBJ2-5 TRBV6-5 - CASRPGHIQETQYF TGTGCCAGCCGGCCGGGACACATCCAAGAGACCCAGTACTTC
- TRBJ1-5 TRBV6-1 - CASRIVPGGAQHF TGTGCCAGCAGGATCGTCCCCGGGGGAGCCCAGCATTTT
- TRBJ2-7 TRBV5-1 TRBD1 CASSLVQGVYEQYF TGCGCCAGCAGCTTGGTCCAGGGGGTGTACGAGCAGTACTTC
- TRBJ2-3 TRBV4-1 - CASSHSGRTDTQYF TGCGCCAGCAGCCATAGCGGTCGCACAGATACGCAGTATTTT
- TRBJ2-1 TRBV6-5 - CASSQPGTGREQFF TGTGCCAGCAGCCAACCGGGGACGGGGAGGGAGCAGTTCTTC
- TRBJ2-5 TRBV4-2 TRBD2 CASSQDGIAGVGETQYF TGTGCCAGCAGCCAAGACGGTATAGCGGGAGTGGGAGAGACCCAGTACTTC
- TRBJ1-1 TRBV5-8 - CASSLDRANTEAFF TGTGCCAGCAGCTTGGACAGGGCGAACACTGAAGCTTTCTTT
few TRBJ2-7 TRBV5-1 - CASSEAGNYEQYF TGCGCCAGCAGCGAGGCGGGGAACTACGAGCAGTACTTC
- TRBJ2-3 TRBV27 - CASSLLGSGTDTQYF TGTGCCAGCAGTTTACTCGGGAGTGGGACAGATACGCAGTATTTT